The 25 T cell receptor beta chains given below trace back to one sample, sequenced in a study of beta chain features in type 1 diabetes. Expressed TCRB transcripts were sequenced, since all the RNA that had been isolated was reverse transcribed. The table came from immunoSEQ multiplex PCR; TCRdb's copy has only in-frame clones and leaves some out. The table includes 90,000 to 110,000 clones, less than 40% detected once. Sequenced sample: stem cell memory CD4+ T cells from blood. The receptors shown here come from a woman younger than 30 in good health.

This clone was counted between two and nine times. The rearrangement joins TRBV30 to TRBJ1-5, with D possibly matching TRBD1 (6 bases). Germline loops: CDR1 GTSNPN, CDR2 SVGIG (reference sequence). Trimming shortened V by 2 bases and J by 0 bases, and 20 bases separated the two germline ends. CDR3 length: 18 amino acids. This chain's CDR3 is CAWSHPPPGGRSNQPQHF. CDR3 bases: TGTGCCTGGAGTCACCCCCCCCCGGGGGGCCGTAGCAATCAGCCCCAGCATTTT.

In its sample, this clone was seen a few times. The chain joins TRBV19 to TRBJ2-7, with a tentative D call TRBD2 (6 bases). Trimming took 3 bases from V and 3 from J, leaving 12 bases between them. The germline CDR1 and CDR2 sequences are LNHDA and SQIVND (reference sequence). This CDR3 spans 14 amino acids. CDR3 in amino acids: CASSITTSFYEQYF. The DNA of the CDR3 is TGTGCCAGTAGTATTACGACTAGTTTCTACGAGCAGTACTTC.

This clone was detected only a few times. The chain couples TRBV2 to TRBJ2-2, with TRBD1 matching 8 bases. The CDR3 has 15 residues. The J segment lost 5 bases and the V segment lost 6 bases, leaving 8 bases of the junction unmatched. The germline V gene has CDR1 SNHLY and CDR2 FYNNEI. The CDR3 DNA is TGTGCCAGCAGCCCCGACAGGGGTTGGACCGGGGAGCTGTTTTTT. Translating gives CASSPDRGWTGELFF.

This clone was detected a few times. This chain links TRBV5-1 with TRBJ1-2; possible D gene TRBD1, 5 bases. The length of the CDR3 is 12 residues. The V end lost 4 bases, the J end lost 8 bases, and 12 bases lay between the germline ends. The germline V gene encodes CDR1 SGHRS and CDR2 YFSETQ. CDR3 region: CASSAGQWGYTF. The CDR3 coding sequence is TGCGCCAGCAGCGCCGGACAATGGGGCTACACCTTC.

V usage is TRBV7-3 and J usage is TRBJ2-1, with TRBD1 identical over 9 bases. Trimming cost V 4 bases and J 7 bases; bases outside gene matches: 5. The CDR3 is 14 residues long. Germline V gene sequence: CDR1 SGHTA, CDR2 FQGTGA. The CDR3 bases are TGTGCCAGCAGCTCCCCCGGGACAGGGAATGAGCAGTTCTTC. Encoded protein: CASSSPGTGNEQFF.

As to this clone: An end of the junction differs from the germline gene, which may be a read error. The V gene is TRBV5-1, the J gene TRBJ2-3; tentative D call: TRBD2 (5 bases). The V gene's germline CDR1 is SGHRS and CDR2 YFSETQ. The CDR3 has 14 amino acids. This CDR3 reads CVSRYGRGIDTQYF. The CDR3 DNA reads TGCGTCAGCAGATATGGTCGGGGAATTGATACGCAGTATTTT. Full variable domain (missing parts from reference TRBV5-1 and TRBJ2-3): KAGVTQTPRYLIKTRGQQVTLSCSPISGHRSVSWYQQTPGQGLQFLFEYFSETQRNKGNFPGRFSGRQFSNSRSEMNVSTLELGDSALYLCVSRYGRGIDTQYFGPGTRLTVL.

This chain connects TRBV10-3 to TRBJ2-3; TRBD1 aligns across 8 bases. The CDR3 runs 14 residues. Germline values: CDR1 ENHRY, CDR2 SYGVKD. Trimming cost V 7 bases and J 3 bases; bases outside gene matches: 6. The CDR3 DNA is TGTGCCATCAAAGGACAGGGAGGAACAGATACGCAGTATTTT. This sequence encodes CAIKGQGGTDTQYF.

This clone occurred a few times. The chain links TRBV10-3 to TRBJ2-3; a weak D match, TRBD2 (5 bases). Germline V gene data show CDR1 as ENHRY and CDR2 as SYGVKD. V was clipped by 2 bases and J by 2 bases, with 14 bases between them. This CDR3 contains 16 residues. The CDR3 sequence is CAISEPGLQVTDTQYF. The CDR3 DNA sequence: TGTGCCATCAGTGAGCCCGGACTCCAGGTCACAGATACGCAGTATTTT.

Here the CDR3 reads CASSLSPLAGHYEQYF. CDR3 nucleotides: TGTGCCAGCAGCCTATCGCCTCTAGCGGGACATTACGAGCAGTACTTC. The V gene is TRBV27, the J gene TRBJ2-7; 9 bases are a match to TRBD2. Looked up from germline, CDR1 is MNHEY and CDR2 is SMNVEV (reference sequence). The CDR3 runs to 16 residues. Losses at the gene ends were 6 bases for V and 4 bases for J; bases not matched to a gene: 13.

The chain links TRBV7-9 to TRBJ2-5; 9 positions agree with TRBD1. Trimming took 0 bases from V and 5 from J; bases not matched to a gene: 7. This CDR3 spans 16 amino acids. In germline, CDR1 is SEHNR, CDR2 FQNEAQ (reference sequence). This CDR3 is CASSLANRGLWETQYF. The DNA for the CDR3 is TGTGCCAGCAGCTTAGCGAACAGGGGGCTTTGGGAGACCCAGTACTTC. Together with reference TRBV7-9 and TRBJ2-5, the CDR3 gives the full variable domain: DTGVSQNPRHKITKRGQNVTFRCDPISEHNRLYWYRQTLGQGPEFLTYFQNEAQLEKSRLLSDRFSAERPKGSFSTLEIQRTEQGDSAMYLCASSLANRGLWETQYFGPGTRLLVL.

The DNA for the CDR3 is TGTGCCAGCAGCACGCGCTTGGACATTCAGTACTTC. Amino acid sequence: CASSTRLDIQYF. V and J are TRBV11-2 and TRBJ2-4; D ambiguous. Germline CDR1 is SGHAT and CDR2 is FQNNGV. Trimming removed 5 bases at V and 8 bases at J, with 10 bases between. The CDR3 length is 12 residues.

The V call is TRBV7-2, the J call TRBJ2-2, with D possibly being TRBD2 (6 bases). V was pared by 2 bases and J by 4 bases, with 17 bases between. This CDR3 is built from 17 residues. The germline gives CDR1 SGHTA, CDR2 FQGNSA. DNA for the CDR3: TGTGCCAGCAGCTTATCTCCCGGGACTCTGTCCACCGGGGAGCTGTTTTTT. Translation: CASSLSPGTLSTGELFF.

This chain connects TRBV2 to TRBJ2-5, with D possibly being TRBD2 (5 bases). Germline V gene data show CDR1 as SNHLY and CDR2 as FYNNEI. The CDR3 covers 16 residues. Trimming stripped 6 bases from V and 5 bases from J, with 22 bases between. In DNA, the CDR3 is TGTGCCAGCAGAGACGGACGGTCCTTGTCGGGGGAGACCCAGTACTTC. Translating it yields CASRDGRSLSGETQYF.

A few counts support this clone. The genes are TRBV5-1 and TRBJ2-1, with 15 bases fitting TRBD2. CDR3 length: 18 amino acids. Trimming cost V 3 bases and J 10 bases; bases outside gene matches: 14. Germline loops: CDR1 SGHRS, CDR2 YFSETQ. The CDR3 DNA sequence: TGCGCCAGCAGCTATCGACCGGGACTAGCGGGGGGTATAGGGGAGCAGTTCTTC. Encoded protein: CASSYRPGLAGGIGEQFF.

This clone was detected only a few times. The chain combines TRBV27 with TRBJ2-2; D is perhaps TRBD2 (6 bases). Germline CDR1 and CDR2: MNHEY and SMNVEV (reference sequence). Trimming stripped 2 bases from V and 4 bases from J, with 8 bases between. There are 14 residues in the CDR3. The DNA for the CDR3 is TGTGCCAGCAGTTTAGCGGGATCCACCGGGGAGCTGTTTTTT. Translation gives CASSLAGSTGELFF.

This chain uses TRBV28 with TRBJ2-6; D is perhaps TRBD1 (5 bases). In germline, CDR1 is MDHEN, CDR2 SYDVKM. Trimming shortened V by 7 bases and J by 2 bases, and 15 bases separated the two germline ends. The CDR3 has 16 residues. The CDR3 is CASTLKGWTGANVLTF. The DNA of the CDR3 is TGTGCCAGCACCCTCAAGGGGTGGACTGGGGCCAACGTCCTGACTTTC.

J is TRBJ2-3 and V is TRBV19, with 8 bases fitting TRBD2. V was pared by 3 bases and J by 3 bases, with 8 bases of the junction left unmatched. The CDR3 has 16 amino acids. Germline V gene lookup returns CDR1 LNHDA and CDR2 SQIVND (reference sequence). CDR3 protein: CASSIGLARKTDTQYF. The CDR3 coding sequence is TGTGCCAGTAGTATTGGACTAGCAAGGAAAACAGATACGCAGTATTTT.

The chain carries TRBV7-9 and TRBJ1-2; maybe TRBD1 (5 bases). Trimming removed 4 bases at V and 4 bases at J, with 10 bases between. This CDR3 is 13 amino acids long. CDR1 is SEHNR, CDR2 FQNEAQ, per germline (reference sequence). In DNA, the CDR3 is TGTGCCAGCAGCTCGACAGAACTCTATGGCTACACCTTC. Translated, it gives CASSSTELYGYTF. The full variable domain, in which reference TRBV7-9 and TRBJ1-2 provide the parts outside the CDR3, is DTGVSQNPRHKITKRGQNVTFRCDPISEHNRLYWYRQTLGQGPEFLTYFQNEAQLEKSRLLSDRFSAERPKGSFSTLEIQRTEQGDSAMYLCASSSTELYGYTFGSGTRLTVV.

The CDR3 nucleotides are TGTGCCAGCAGTTTCGGACTAGCGGTGTACAATGAGCAGTTCTTC. Translated, it gives CASSFGLAVYNEQFF. The rearrangement joins TRBV27 to TRBJ2-1; 10 bases align to TRBD2. The CDR3 is 15 amino acids. The V segment lost 3 bases and the J segment 4 bases; nucleotides outside the gene matches: 3. Germline V gene sequence: CDR1 MNHEY, CDR2 SMNVEV (reference sequence).

This clone appeared a single time. The V and J genes are TRBV20-1 and TRBJ2-7; D unresolved. Trimming shortened V by 6 bases and J by 3 bases, and 6 bases separated the two germline ends. This CDR3 region has 10 residues. In germline, CDR1 is DFQATT, CDR2 SNEGSKA (reference sequence). The CDR3: CSASRYEQYF. The CDR3, as DNA: TGCAGTGCCTCTCGCTACGAGCAGTACTTC.

The rearrangement uses TRBV20-1 and TRBJ2-3; D gene ambiguous. V lost 3 bases to trimming and J lost 7 bases, with 8 bases between them. Germline V CDR1 and CDR2: DFQATT, SNEGSKA (reference sequence). The CDR3 is made up of 11 amino acids. CDR3 sequence: CSASSFYTQYF. The CDR3, as DNA: TGCAGTGCTAGCTCCTTCTATACGCAGTATTTT.

This clone was seen a handful of times. J is TRBJ2-1 and V is TRBV25-1, with TRBD2 as a possible D gene (6 bases). CDR1 and CDR2 (germline): MGHDK, SYGVNS. CDR3 length equals 15 residues. Trimming removed 3 bases from V and 2 bases from J, with 11 bases in between. The CDR3 region has the DNA TGTGCCAGCAGTGACCTTAGCGGAACCTACAATGAGCAGTTCTTC. The encoded protein is CASSDLSGTYNEQFF.

This clone showed up just a few times. The rearrangement joins TRBV14 to TRBJ2-3, with a tentative D call TRBD1 (5 bases). The CDR3 length is 16 residues. Trimming left V 5 bases short and J 4 bases short, with 19 bases between. The germline gives CDR1 SGHDN, CDR2 FVKESK. The CDR3 DNA follows: TGTGCCAGCAGCTACGGACGGTCCAGCAGGGCAGATACGCAGTATTTT. Translating gives CASSYGRSSRADTQYF.

V usage is TRBV20-1 and J usage is TRBJ2-7; D not resolved. V shed 0 bases and J shed 6 bases, with 3 bases lying between them. Germline V gene sequence: CDR1 DFQATT, CDR2 SNEGSKA (reference sequence). The CDR3 consists of 10 residues. The CDR3: CSAREAEQYF. The CDR3 DNA reads TGCAGTGCTAGAGAGGCCGAGCAGTACTTC.

In its sample, this clone was seen a few times. The V gene is TRBV6-1, the J gene TRBJ2-1; D is unresolved. Germline CDR1 and CDR2: MNHNS and SASEGT. The ends were cut back, 10 bases at V and 1 base at J, with 11 bases in the middle. The CDR3 spans 13 residues. The CDR3 is CATRYGSYNEQFF. In DNA form, the CDR3 reads TGTGCCACGCGATACGGGTCCTACAATGAGCAGTTCTTC.